This T cell receptor (beta chain) was sequenced in a study of blood T cell repertoires in COVID-19. TCRdb keeps only in-frame clones here, not all; method: immunoSEQ multiplex PCR. Here the sample spans some 250,000 clones, roughly 85% being singletons. This CDR3 has 14 residues. In germline, CDR1 is MDHEN, CDR2 SYDVKM. V was clipped by 8 bases and J by 9 bases; unmatched bases: 6. Input material: PBMCs or T cells enriched from blood (not recorded which). The J gene is TRBJ2-1, the V gene TRBV28, with 14 bases fitting TRBD2. The sequence derives from a woman aged 45 to 65 who had recovered from COVID-19. CDR3 protein: CASQGLAGVGEQFF. In DNA, the CDR3 is TGTGCCAGCCAGGGACTAGCGGGAGTTGGTGAGCAGTTCTTC.